This is a list of T cell receptor beta chains from one sample in a study of T cells in tumors after PD-1 blockade. The method was immunoSEQ multiplex PCR; TCRdb's version includes in-frame clones alone and lacks a portion of them. The sample contains roughly 2,000 clones, 69% of which appear only once. The specimen comprised tumor tissue, sampled before anti-PD-1 treatment. The receptors come from a human donor with basal cell carcinoma. CDR3s include the opening cysteine and the closing phenylalanine or tryptophan. The order of the fields is D gene, J gene, clone size, V gene, CDR3 DNA, CDR3 protein. A D gene is named only where the DNA matches it firmly. Not every row has a clone size; where given, it reads once, few, many or a size class.

d_call: TRBD2; j_call: TRBJ2-1; clone_size: NA; v_call: TRBV29-1; cdr3_nt: TGCAGCGTTGGGTCGGCGGGAGGGTCCTACAATGAGCAGTTCTTC; cdr3_aa: CSVGSAGGSYNEQFF
d_call: NA; j_call: TRBJ2-2; clone_size: NA; v_call: TRBV10-3; cdr3_nt: TGTGCCATCAGTGGGGGGACTACCGGAAGAGGGGGGAGCACCGGGGAGCTGTTTTTT; cdr3_aa: CAISGGTTGRGGSTGELFF
d_call: NA; j_call: TRBJ2-2; clone_size: few; v_call: TRBV9; cdr3_nt: TGTGCCAGCAGCTCGAGAACCGGGGAGCTGTTTTTT; cdr3_aa: CASSSRTGELFF
d_call: NA; j_call: TRBJ2-7; clone_size: NA; v_call: TRBV6-2/TRBV6-3; cdr3_nt: TGTGCCAGCAGTTACTCGACACTGGGCAACGAGCAGTACTTC; cdr3_aa: CASSYSTLGNEQYF
d_call: NA; j_call: TRBJ1-1; clone_size: few; v_call: TRBV4-2; cdr3_nt: TGTGCCAGCAGGTTTGGCTGGGGGCCTCAAGGGTACCTTGAAGCTTTCTTT; cdr3_aa: CASRFGWGPQGYLEAFF
d_call: TRBD2; j_call: TRBJ2-7; clone_size: NA; v_call: TRBV7-2; cdr3_nt: TGTGCCAGCAGCTTACATCCGACCCTAGCGGGGGAGGACGAGCAGTACTTC; cdr3_aa: CASSLHPTLAGEDEQYF
d_call: NA; j_call: TRBJ2-2; clone_size: once; v_call: TRBV18; cdr3_nt: TGTGCCAGCTCACGGGAGTCGGCCGGGGAGCTGTTTTTT; cdr3_aa: CASSRESAGELFF
d_call: NA; j_call: TRBJ2-2; clone_size: NA; v_call: TRBV11-1; cdr3_nt: TGTGCCAGCTCCTCGCAGTCCTACACCGGGGAGCTGTTTTTT; cdr3_aa: CASSSQSYTGELFF
d_call: NA; j_call: TRBJ2-6; clone_size: NA; v_call: TRBV28; cdr3_nt: TGTGCCATCTCTGTCCAGGCTTTGGGGGCCAACGTCCTGACTTTC; cdr3_aa: CAISVQALGANVLTF
d_call: NA; j_call: TRBJ1-3; clone_size: NA; v_call: TRBV7-7; cdr3_nt: TGTGCTAGCAGTCAGGACATTAACTCTGGAAACACCATATATTTT; cdr3_aa: CASSQDINSGNTIYF
d_call: NA; j_call: TRBJ2-3; clone_size: few; v_call: TRBV5-1; cdr3_nt: TGCGCCAGCAGCAACCTTAGCACAGATACGCAGTATTTT; cdr3_aa: CASSNLSTDTQYF
d_call: TRBD1; j_call: TRBJ1-2; clone_size: NA; v_call: TRBV7-9; cdr3_nt: TGTGCCAGCAGCCTAACTTCGGACAGGGCTGGCTACACCTTC; cdr3_aa: CASSLTSDRAGYTF
d_call: TRBD2; j_call: TRBJ2-4; clone_size: NA; v_call: TRBV27; cdr3_nt: TGTGCCAGCAGCCACACTGGGACTATAAAAAACATTCAGTACTTC; cdr3_aa: CASSHTGTIKNIQYF
d_call: NA; j_call: TRBJ1-6; clone_size: NA; v_call: TRBV19; cdr3_nt: TGTGCCAGTAGTATGGGTGGAATTGATAATTCACCCCTCCACTTT; cdr3_aa: CASSMGGIDNSPLHF
d_call: TRBD1; j_call: TRBJ1-2; clone_size: NA; v_call: TRBV28; cdr3_nt: TGTGCCAGCAGTTTATACTATAGGGGACAGCATAACTATGGCTACACCTTC; cdr3_aa: CASSLYYRGQHNYGYTF
d_call: NA; j_call: TRBJ2-1; clone_size: few; v_call: TRBV21-1; cdr3_nt: TGTGCCAGCAGCAAAGCCAGGTGGCGGGGGACCGGGAGAGACAATGAGCAGTTCTTC; cdr3_aa: CASSKARWRGTGRDNEQFF
d_call: NA; j_call: TRBJ2-7; clone_size: NA; v_call: TRBV12-5; cdr3_nt: TGTGCTAGTGGTTTGGCAGGCAGCTACGAGCAGTACTTC; cdr3_aa: CASGLAGSYEQYF
d_call: TRBD1; j_call: TRBJ2-7; clone_size: few; v_call: TRBV23-1; cdr3_nt: TGCGCCAGCAGTCAACCGGACAGGGACTACGAGCAGTACTTC; cdr3_aa: CASSQPDRDYEQYF
d_call: NA; j_call: TRBJ2-1; clone_size: NA; v_call: TRBV4-2; cdr3_nt: TGTGCCAGCAGCCAAGAAGGAAACTACAATGAGCAGTTCTTC; cdr3_aa: CASSQEGNYNEQFF
d_call: NA; j_call: TRBJ2-7; clone_size: NA; v_call: TRBV28; cdr3_nt: TGTGCCAGCAGCCCTGAGTCCCTGGGTTCCTACGAGCAGTACTTC; cdr3_aa: CASSPESLGSYEQYF
d_call: TRBD2; j_call: TRBJ2-5; clone_size: NA; v_call: TRBV18; cdr3_nt: TGTGCCAGCTCAAGCGGGAATCAAGAGACCCAGTACTTC; cdr3_aa: CASSSGNQETQYF
d_call: TRBD1; j_call: TRBJ1-6; clone_size: NA; v_call: TRBV28; cdr3_nt: TGTGCCAGCAGTTCTCACTCGGGACAGGGGGCGCCGGATAATTCACCCCTCCACTTT; cdr3_aa: CASSSHSGQGAPDNSPLHF
d_call: TRBD1; j_call: TRBJ2-2; clone_size: NA; v_call: TRBV19; cdr3_nt: TGTGCCAGCGCCGGGACAGGGGGTACCGGGGAGCTGTTTTTT; cdr3_aa: CASAGTGGTGELFF
d_call: TRBD2; j_call: TRBJ2-3; clone_size: NA; v_call: TRBV7-3; cdr3_nt: TGTGCCAGCAGCTTAAGGTCCGGGGGGGCAGGAGATACGCAGTATTTT; cdr3_aa: CASSLRSGGAGDTQYF
d_call: NA; j_call: TRBJ2-2; clone_size: few; v_call: TRBV3-1/TRBV3-2; cdr3_nt: TGTGCCAGCAGCCAAGTTAGCACCGGGGAGCTGTTTTTT; cdr3_aa: CASSQVSTGELFF
d_call: NA; j_call: TRBJ1-6; clone_size: once; v_call: TRBV12-5; cdr3_nt: TGTGCTAGTGGTTTATGGGGAAATTCACCCCTCCACTTT; cdr3_aa: CASGLWGNSPLHF
d_call: TRBD2; j_call: TRBJ2-7; clone_size: NA; v_call: TRBV6-6; cdr3_nt: TGTGCCAGCACACGACTAGCGGGAGGCTACGAGCAGTACTTC; cdr3_aa: CASTRLAGGYEQYF
d_call: TRBD1; j_call: TRBJ1-2; clone_size: NA; v_call: TRBV28; cdr3_nt: TGTGCCAGCACCCCCCAGGGGGGGGCTTATGGCTACACCTTC; cdr3_aa: CASTPQGGAYGYTF
d_call: TRBD1; j_call: TRBJ1-2; clone_size: NA; v_call: TRBV28; cdr3_nt: TGTGCCAGCAGTAGATGGGACAGGGAATCAGATGGCTACACCTTC; cdr3_aa: CASSRWDRESDGYTF
d_call: NA; j_call: TRBJ2-7; clone_size: few; v_call: TRBV30; cdr3_nt: TGTGCCTGGAGTGTACCAGGGATTCACTACGAGCAGTACTTC; cdr3_aa: CAWSVPGIHYEQYF
d_call: NA; j_call: TRBJ1-2; clone_size: NA; v_call: TRBV10-3; cdr3_nt: TGTGCCATCAGTGAGGACAGTGCGTATGGCTACACCTTC; cdr3_aa: CAISEDSAYGYTF
d_call: TRBD1; j_call: TRBJ1-5; clone_size: NA; v_call: TRBV6-2/TRBV6-3; cdr3_nt: TGTGCCAGCAGTATAGGACAGGGGCTCCGAAGCAATCAGCCCCAGCATTTT; cdr3_aa: CASSIGQGLRSNQPQHF
d_call: TRBD2; j_call: TRBJ2-2; clone_size: few; v_call: TRBV7-2; cdr3_nt: TGTGCCAGCAGCTTGGGGGGACTAGCGGGAGGGAAAGCCGGGGAGCTGTTTTTT; cdr3_aa: CASSLGGLAGGKAGELFF
d_call: TRBD1; j_call: TRBJ1-2; clone_size: few; v_call: TRBV6-1; cdr3_nt: TGTGCCAGCAGTGAGAGGGACAGGAGTGGCTACACCTTC; cdr3_aa: CASSERDRSGYTF